This TCR beta chain comes out of a study of CD8 T cell repertoires and HIV-1 epitope variants. Trimming stripped 0 bases from V and 7 bases from J, with 13 bases between. The germline gives CDR1 LGHNA, CDR2 YSLEER. The CDR3 length is 15 residues. Profiled with immunoSEQ multiplex PCR; TCRdb holds only in-frame clones, not every one. The sample consists of some 100,000 clones, over 70% of them appearing once. This sequence was found in a male donor with HIV. Sequenced: uncultured baseline CD8+ T cells from peripheral blood mononuclear cells (PBMCs). The chain employs TRBV4-3 and TRBJ2-1; the D gene could be TRBD1 or TRBD2 (5 bases each). This CDR3 is CASSQDGTSGNEQFF. CDR3 nucleotides: TGCGCCAGCAGCCAAGATGGGACCTCGGGGAATGAGCAGTTCTTC.